This T cell receptor beta chain was recorded in a study of prognosis after radiotherapy for stage I lung cancer (dated by TCRdb to the early 2020s). At the level of the whole study: Approximately 19 stage I NSCLC patients were enrolled in Nanjing, China, between 2018 and early 2019. The study included roughly 13 patients with newly diagnosed primary stage I lung tumors and several with oligometastatic NSCLC after surgical resection of the primary tumor. All patients were considered medically inoperable, owing to comorbidities in approximately 12 and refusal of surgery in over 5. Ages in the cohort of around 14 men and a handful of women ranged from 53 to 84 years, with a median of 74. Tumor histology was squamous cell carcinoma in 7 or 8 patients and adenocarcinoma in about 12. Using image-guided IMRT or VMAT, SBRT was delivered in 3 to 5 fractions at a biologically effective dose of at least 100 Gy. No patient received concurrent therapy alongside SBRT. After SBRT, distant metastases developed in about 20% of the 19 patients at a median of 7 months, while the remaining 15 patients had no significant progression. The study profiled peripheral blood TCR beta repertoires from stage I NSCLC patients before and after stereotactic body radiotherapy and related them to distant failure. The study took one blood sample before SBRT and one after SBRT from each of 19 patients and sequenced all 40 or so samples.

This clonotype was detected many times. Its antigen has not been determined. No clone much larger than this one lies a single base away; base qualities are absent. All patients had node-negative disease on CT and PET/CT, and none had a history of other malignancies or had previously received chemotherapy or radiotherapy. At each of two time points, about 6 milliliters of peripheral venous blood were collected into EDTA tubes. PBMCs were isolated by Ficoll-Paque Plus density-gradient centrifugation. Samples were stored at -80°C immediately after collection until analysis. Two rounds of multiplex PCR were performed to amplify the TCR beta CDR3 region from genomic DNA. In the first PCR round, primers specific to each TRBV and TRBJ gene were used, and the primer sequences were filed in Chinese patent CN105087789A. Universal primers were used in the second round of PCR. The Roche High Pure PCR Template Preparation Kit was used to extract genomic DNA from frozen PBMCs. An Illumina HiSeq 3000 was used to sequence the libraries paired-end with 151 bp reads. Regarding the original processing steps: CutAdapt was used to discard raw reads that did not contain the multiplex PCR primer sequences. PEAR was used to merge high-quality paired reads into contigs. By alignment to reference sequences, MiXCR assigned TRB V, D and J gene segments to each contig. To remove sequencing errors, CDR3 sequences were clustered according to base quality and sequence similarity. Diversity was measured as Shannon entropy normalized by the natural log of productive TCR sequence number. Clonality was computed as one minus the ratio of Shannon entropy to the natural log of the number of unique clonotypes. Using the Youden index from ROC curves, the researchers picked the repertoire-metric cut-offs for progression-free survival, and all analyses were carried out in R 3.5.3. TCRdb handled the public reads itself, with Q25 trimming in fastp and clone calling in MiXCR, and kept productive beta chains. Entries are consolidated by CDR3 protein sequence, retaining the most common genes and DNA. The V and J calls reflect TCRdb's pipeline rather than the authors' work. Counted in this sample were about 59,000 distinct CDR3 sequences; about a quarter of them appeared once. About 7.5% of the sample belongs to the ten largest clones.

CDR1 MNHNS and CDR2 SASEGT were looked up in the germline V gene. V was cut back by 7 bases and J by 7 bases, leaving a gap of 13 bases between them. The CDR3 numbers 12 residues from cysteine through phenylalanine. Here the CDR3 DNA is all that survives: 36 bases in frame from base 1. Broader findings and caveats from the paper: Post-SBRT Shannon entropy and its change from baseline were lower in patients who developed distant metastases; baseline Shannon entropy was not associated with metastases. Differences by metastasis status were reportedly seen in TRBV and TRBJ usage frequencies, involving two V genes at baseline and, after SBRT, nine V genes and two J genes. No determination of tumor specificity was made for expanded TCR clones. None of the reported P values were adjusted for multiple comparisons. The small cohort and short follow-up limited the study, so independent validation of the findings is needed. After SBRT, the number of unique TCR clones decreased (median about 10,000 before versus some 6,900 after; Wilcoxon paired P=0.011).

This specimen consisted of PBMCs, obtained before or after stereotactic body radiation therapy (not recorded which). The TCR originated in a donor over 45 with non-small cell lung cancer. The chain uses TRBV6-1 and TRBJ1-1, with the D gene not confidently named. For the CDR3, the sequence is CASTNKPVEAFF. Here is the DNA: TGTGCCAGCACCAACAAGCCAGTTGAAGCTTTCTTT.